This T cell receptor (beta chain) originates from a study of cytomegalovirus exposure and HLA in healthy donors. Study-wide results and caveats: When the data were analyzed later, several of the most significant clusters appeared to be linked to common viral pathogens.

With regard to this clone: What it binds is not known.

V lost 1 base and J 11 bases, leaving 12 bases between the germline ends. Per the germline V gene, CDR1 is LNHDA and CDR2 is SQIVND (reference sequence). The CDR3 totals 13 residues. Primers for the PCR totalled 60 Vbeta and 13 Jbeta. TCRdb keeps only in-frame clones here, not all; method: immunoSEQ multiplex PCR. Among 95,000 to 150,000 clones listed, 75% to 85% were seen once. This rearrangement joins TRBV19 to TRBJ1-5; perhaps TRBD1 as D (6 bases). This sequence was found in a man in his thirties or forties in good health and CMV-seropositive. The material sequenced was PBMCs. The CDR3 DNA reads TGTGCCAGTAGTATAGGGGCAGGGGCAACCCAGCATTTT. Its protein product is CASSIGAGATQHF.